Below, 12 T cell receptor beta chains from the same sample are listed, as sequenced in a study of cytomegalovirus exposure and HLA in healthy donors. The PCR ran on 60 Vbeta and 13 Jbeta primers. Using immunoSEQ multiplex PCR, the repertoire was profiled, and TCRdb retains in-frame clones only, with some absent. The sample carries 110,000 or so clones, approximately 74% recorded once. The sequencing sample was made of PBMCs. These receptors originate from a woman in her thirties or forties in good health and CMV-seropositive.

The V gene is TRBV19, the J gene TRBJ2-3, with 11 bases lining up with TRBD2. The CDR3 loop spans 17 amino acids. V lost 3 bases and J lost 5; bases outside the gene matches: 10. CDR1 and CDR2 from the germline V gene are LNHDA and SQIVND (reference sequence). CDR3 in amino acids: CASSILLAGVARDTQYF. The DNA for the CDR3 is TGTGCCAGTAGTATTTTACTAGCGGGAGTCGCGCGAGATACGCAGTATTTT.

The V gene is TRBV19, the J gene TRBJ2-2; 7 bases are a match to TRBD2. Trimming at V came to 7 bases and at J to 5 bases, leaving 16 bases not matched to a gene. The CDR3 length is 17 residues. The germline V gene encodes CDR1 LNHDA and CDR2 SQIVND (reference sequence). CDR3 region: CASTKIGGGSGTGELFF. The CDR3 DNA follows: TGTGCCAGTACCAAAATAGGCGGCGGGAGTGGAACCGGGGAGCTGTTTTTT. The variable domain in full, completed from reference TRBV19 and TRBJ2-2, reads DGGITQSPKYLFRKEGQNVTLSCEQNLNHDAMYWYRQDPGQGLRLIYYSQIVNDFQKGDIAEGYSVSREKKESFPLTVTSAQKNPTAFYLCASTKIGGGSGTGELFFGEGSRLTVL.

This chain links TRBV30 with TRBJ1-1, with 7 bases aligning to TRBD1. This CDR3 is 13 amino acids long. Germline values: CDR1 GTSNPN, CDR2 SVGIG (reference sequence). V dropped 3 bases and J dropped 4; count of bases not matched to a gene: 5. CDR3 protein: CAWRTGRSTEAFF. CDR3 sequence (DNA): TGTGCCTGGAGGACAGGGAGGAGCACTGAAGCTTTCTTT.

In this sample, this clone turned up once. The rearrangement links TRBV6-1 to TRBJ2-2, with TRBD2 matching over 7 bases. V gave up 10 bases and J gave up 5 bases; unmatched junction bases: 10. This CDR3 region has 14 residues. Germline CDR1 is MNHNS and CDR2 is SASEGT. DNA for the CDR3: TGTGCCACCATTCAGCGAGCGGGAACCGGGGAGCTGTTTTTT. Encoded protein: CATIQRAGTGELFF.

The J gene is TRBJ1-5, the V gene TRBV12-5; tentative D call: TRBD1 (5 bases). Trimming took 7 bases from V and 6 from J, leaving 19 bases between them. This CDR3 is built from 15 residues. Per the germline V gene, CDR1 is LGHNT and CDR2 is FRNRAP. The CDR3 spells CASATQGRPGQPQHF. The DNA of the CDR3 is TGTGCTAGTGCCACTCAGGGTAGGCCGGGTCAGCCCCAGCATTTT.

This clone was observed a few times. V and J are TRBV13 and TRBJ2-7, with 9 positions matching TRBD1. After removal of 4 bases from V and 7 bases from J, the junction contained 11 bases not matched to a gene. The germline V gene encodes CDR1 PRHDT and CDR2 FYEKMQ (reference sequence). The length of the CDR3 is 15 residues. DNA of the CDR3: TGTGCCAGCAGCTCGCGCCGGGACAGGGTTCGAGAGCAGTACTTC. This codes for CASSSRRDRVREQYF.

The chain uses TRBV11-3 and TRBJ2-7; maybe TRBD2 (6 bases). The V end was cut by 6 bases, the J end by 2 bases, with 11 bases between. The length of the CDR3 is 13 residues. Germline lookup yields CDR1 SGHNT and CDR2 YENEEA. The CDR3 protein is CASRRDATYEQYF. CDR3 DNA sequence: TGTGCCAGCAGGCGGGACGCCACCTACGAGCAGTACTTC.

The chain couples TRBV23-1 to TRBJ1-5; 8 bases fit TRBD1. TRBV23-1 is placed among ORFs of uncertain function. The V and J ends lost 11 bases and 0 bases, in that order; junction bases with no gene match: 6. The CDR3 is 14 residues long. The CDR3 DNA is TGCGCCGGAACAGGGGGTGATAGCAATCAGCCCCAGCATTTT. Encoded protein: CAGTGGDSNQPQHF.

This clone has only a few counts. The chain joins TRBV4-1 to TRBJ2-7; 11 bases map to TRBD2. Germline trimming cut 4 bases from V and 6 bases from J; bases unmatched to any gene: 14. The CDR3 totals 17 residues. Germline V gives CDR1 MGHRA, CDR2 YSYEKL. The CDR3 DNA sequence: TGCGCCAGCAGCCGCATTTTCACTAGCGGGGGCCTCCTCGAGCAGTACTTC. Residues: CASSRIFTSGGLLEQYF.

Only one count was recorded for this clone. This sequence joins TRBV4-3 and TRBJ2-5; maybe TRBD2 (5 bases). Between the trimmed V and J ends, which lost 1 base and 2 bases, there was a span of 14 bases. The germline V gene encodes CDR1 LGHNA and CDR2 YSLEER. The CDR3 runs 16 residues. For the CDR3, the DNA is TGCGCCAGCAGCCAAGGGGGTTCCCCGGGGCAAGAGACCCAGTACTTC. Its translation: CASSQGGSPGQETQYF.

CDR3 region: CASSLTSGGSGSTDTQYF. CDR3 in DNA: TGTGCCAGCAGCCTTACTAGCGGGGGGAGTGGGAGCACAGATACGCAGTATTTT. V is TRBV7-3 and J is TRBJ2-3, with 12 bases lining up with TRBD2. J was trimmed by 0 bases and V by 5 bases; bases with no gene match: 9. Germline V gives CDR1 SGHTA, CDR2 FQGTGA. The CDR3 covers 18 residues.

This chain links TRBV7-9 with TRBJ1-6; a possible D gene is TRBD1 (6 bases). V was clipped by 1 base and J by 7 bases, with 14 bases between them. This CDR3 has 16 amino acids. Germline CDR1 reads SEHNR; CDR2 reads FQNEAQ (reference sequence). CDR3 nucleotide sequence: TGTGCCAGCAGCTTAGGGATGGACAGTGCAAATTCACCCCTCCACTTT. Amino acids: CASSLGMDSANSPLHF.